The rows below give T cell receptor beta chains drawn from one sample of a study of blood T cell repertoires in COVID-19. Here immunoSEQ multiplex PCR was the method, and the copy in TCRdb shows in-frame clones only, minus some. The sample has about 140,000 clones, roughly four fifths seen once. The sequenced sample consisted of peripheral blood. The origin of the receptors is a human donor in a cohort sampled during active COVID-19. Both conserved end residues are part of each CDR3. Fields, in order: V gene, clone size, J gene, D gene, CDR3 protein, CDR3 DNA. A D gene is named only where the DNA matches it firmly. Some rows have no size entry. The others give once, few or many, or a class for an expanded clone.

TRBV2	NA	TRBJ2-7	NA	CASSGARLYEQYF	TGTGCCAGCAGTGGAGCACGACTCTACGAGCAGTACTTC
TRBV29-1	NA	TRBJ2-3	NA	CSVALDTQYF	TGCAGCGTTGCTTTGGATACGCAGTATTTT
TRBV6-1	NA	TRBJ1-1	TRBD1	CASSAPGTGKWYTEAFF	TGTGCCAGCAGTGCCCCCGGGACAGGGAAATGGTACACTGAAGCTTTCTTT
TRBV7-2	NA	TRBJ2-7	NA	CASSPSYEQYF	TGTGCCAGCAGCCCATCCTACGAGCAGTACTTC
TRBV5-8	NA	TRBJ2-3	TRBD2	CASSLTSGGPPLTDTQYF	TGTGCCAGCAGCTTAACTAGCGGGGGGCCCCCACTCACAGATACGCAGTATTTT
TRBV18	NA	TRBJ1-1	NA	CASSPTGNTEAFF	TGTGCCAGCTCGCCGACAGGGAACACTGAAGCTTTCTTT
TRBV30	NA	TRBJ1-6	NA	CAWDRSSPLHF	TGTGCCTGGGACAGGTCATCACCCCTCCACTTT
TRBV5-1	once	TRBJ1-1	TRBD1	CASSRTGSTEAFF	TGCGCCAGCAGCAGGACAGGATCCACTGAAGCTTTCTTT
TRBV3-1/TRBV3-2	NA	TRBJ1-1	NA	CASSQVRGTEAFF	TGTGCCAGCAGCCAAGTGCGGGGCACTGAAGCTTTCTTT
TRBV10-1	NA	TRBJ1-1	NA	CASSKIRAILAEAFF	TGCGCCAGCAGTAAAATCAGGGCAATTTTAGCTGAAGCTTTCTTT
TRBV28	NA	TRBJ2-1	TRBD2	CASSLLGTSNSNEQFF	TGTGCCAGCAGTTTATTAGGGACTAGCAACAGCAATGAGCAGTTCTTC
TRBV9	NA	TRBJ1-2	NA	CASSVAPQGGGYTF	TGTGCCAGCAGCGTAGCTCCACAGGGTGGTGGCTACACCTTC
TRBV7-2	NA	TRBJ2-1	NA	CASTVNNEQFF	TGTGCCAGCACCGTAAACAATGAGCAGTTCTTC
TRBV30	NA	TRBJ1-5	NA	CAWSGRYNQPQHF	TGTGCCTGGAGTGGCAGGTACAATCAGCCCCAGCATTTT
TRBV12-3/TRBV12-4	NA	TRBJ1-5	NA	CASSLGSQPQHF	TGTGCCAGCAGTTTGGGGAGTCAGCCCCAGCATTTT
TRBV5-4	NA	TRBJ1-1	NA	CASSLMGGDRTEAFF	TGTGCCAGCAGCTTGATGGGGGGAGATCGGACTGAAGCTTTCTTT
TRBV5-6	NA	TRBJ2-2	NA	CASSLGPRGGELFF	TGTGCCAGCAGCTTGGGGCCCCGGGGCGGGGAGCTGTTTTTT
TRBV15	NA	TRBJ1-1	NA	CATNNDRRRTEAFF	TGTGCCACCAATAACGACAGGCGAAGGACTGAAGCTTTCTTT
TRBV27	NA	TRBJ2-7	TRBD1	CATRKTGERYEQYF	TGTGCCACCAGAAAAACAGGGGAGAGATACGAGCAGTACTTC
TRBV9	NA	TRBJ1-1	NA	CASSASGGALNTEAFF	TGTGCCAGCAGCGCCTCAGGAGGGGCCCTAAACACTGAAGCTTTCTTT
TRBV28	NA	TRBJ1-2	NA	CASSGVNNGYTF	TGTGCCAGCAGCGGGGTAAACAATGGCTACACCTTC
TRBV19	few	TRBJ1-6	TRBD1	CASSFQGENSPLHF	TGTGCCAGTAGTTTTCAGGGGGAAAATTCACCCCTCCACTTT
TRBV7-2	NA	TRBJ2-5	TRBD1	CASSLGGQGSETQYF	TGTGCCAGCAGCTTAGGAGGACAGGGGTCGGAGACCCAGTACTTC
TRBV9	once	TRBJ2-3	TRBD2	CASSSRGGRTDTQYF	TGTGCCAGCAGTTCCCGGGGGGGCCGGACAGATACGCAGTATTTT
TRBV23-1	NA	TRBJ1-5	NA	CARSRVAYSNQPQHF	TGCGCCAGGAGCAGGGTAGCATATAGCAATCAGCCCCAGCATTTT
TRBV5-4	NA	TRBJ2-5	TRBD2	CASSSGGQQETQYF	TGTGCCAGCTCCAGCGGGGGCCAGCAAGAGACCCAGTACTTC
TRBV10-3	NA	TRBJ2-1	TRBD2	CAIAPTSGGAEANEQFF	TGTGCCATCGCACCGACTAGCGGGGGGGCTGAGGCCAATGAGCAGTTCTTC
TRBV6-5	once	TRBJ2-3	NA	CASSYPPGKGTDTQYF	TGTGCCAGCAGTTACCCCCCGGGAAAAGGAACAGATACGCAGTATTTT
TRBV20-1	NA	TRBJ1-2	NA	CSASRANYGYTF	TGCAGTGCTAGTCGGGCTAACTATGGCTACACCTTC
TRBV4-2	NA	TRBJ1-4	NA	CASSLQGNEKLFF	TGTGCCAGCAGCTTACAGGGTAATGAAAAACTGTTTTTT
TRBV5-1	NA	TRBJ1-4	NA	CASSLGQATNEKLFF	TGCGCCAGCAGCTTGGGACAGGCAACTAATGAAAAACTGTTTTTT
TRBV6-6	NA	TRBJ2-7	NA	CASNNDAGFRYEQYF	TGTGCCAGCAACAACGACGCAGGGTTTCGCTACGAGCAGTACTTC
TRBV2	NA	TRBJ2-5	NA	CASWLEETQYF	TGTGCCAGCTGGCTCGAAGAGACCCAGTACTTC
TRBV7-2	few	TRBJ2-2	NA	CASSLAVGVMAGELFF	TGTGCCAGCAGCTTAGCGGTAGGGGTGATGGCCGGGGAGCTGTTTTTT
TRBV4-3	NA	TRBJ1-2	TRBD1	CASSLHPGQTYGYTF	TGCGCCAGCAGCTTACACCCGGGACAGACCTATGGCTACACCTTC
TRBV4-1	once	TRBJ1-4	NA	CASSQDPQYSANEKLFF	TGCGCCAGCAGCCAAGATCCGCAGTATAGCGCTAATGAAAAACTGTTTTTT
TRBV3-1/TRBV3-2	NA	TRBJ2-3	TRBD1	CASSQGTGTDTQYF	TGTGCCAGCAGCCAAGGGACAGGGACAGATACGCAGTATTTT
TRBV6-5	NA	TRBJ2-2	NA	CASGMLANTGELFF	TGTGCCAGCGGCATGCTCGCGAACACCGGGGAGCTGTTTTTT
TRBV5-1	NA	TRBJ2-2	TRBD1	CASRASRGRVTGELFF	TGCGCCAGCAGAGCCTCGAGGGGGCGAGTCACCGGGGAGCTGTTTTTT
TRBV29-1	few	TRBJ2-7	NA	CSVSTSSSYEQYF	TGCAGCGTCAGTACATCAAGCTCCTACGAGCAGTACTTC
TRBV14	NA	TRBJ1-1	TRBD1	CASSPTTGGFTEAFF	TGTGCCAGCAGCCCAACAACAGGGGGCTTCACTGAAGCTTTCTTT
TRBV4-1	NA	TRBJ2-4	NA	CASSQEWGGDTLAKNIQYF	TGCGCCAGCAGCCAAGAATGGGGAGGAGATACCCTAGCCAAAAACATTCAGTACTTC
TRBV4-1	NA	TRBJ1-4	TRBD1	CASSQLQGTNEKLFF	TGCGCCAGCAGCCAGTTACAGGGGACGAATGAAAAACTGTTTTTT
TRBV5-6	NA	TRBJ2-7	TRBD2	CASSLAGLAGPRYEQYF	TGTGCCAGCAGCTTGGCGGGACTAGCGGGGCCCCGCTACGAGCAGTACTTC
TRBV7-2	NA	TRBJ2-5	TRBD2	CASSLTSGRETQYF	TGTGCCAGCAGCTTGACTAGCGGCCGCGAGACCCAGTACTTC
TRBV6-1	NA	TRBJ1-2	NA	CASSEEAVNYGYTF	TGTGCCAGCAGTGAAGAGGCGGTTAACTATGGCTACACCTTC
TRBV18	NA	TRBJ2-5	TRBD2	CASSGSGDQETQYF	TGTGCCAGCTCGGGGAGCGGGGACCAAGAGACCCAGTACTTC
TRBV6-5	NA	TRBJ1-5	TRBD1	CASRSTGGNQPQHF	TGTGCCAGCCGATCGACAGGGGGCAATCAGCCCCAGCATTTT
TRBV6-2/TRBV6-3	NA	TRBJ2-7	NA	CASSYGLTYEQYF	TGTGCCAGCAGTTATGGACTAACCTACGAGCAGTACTTC